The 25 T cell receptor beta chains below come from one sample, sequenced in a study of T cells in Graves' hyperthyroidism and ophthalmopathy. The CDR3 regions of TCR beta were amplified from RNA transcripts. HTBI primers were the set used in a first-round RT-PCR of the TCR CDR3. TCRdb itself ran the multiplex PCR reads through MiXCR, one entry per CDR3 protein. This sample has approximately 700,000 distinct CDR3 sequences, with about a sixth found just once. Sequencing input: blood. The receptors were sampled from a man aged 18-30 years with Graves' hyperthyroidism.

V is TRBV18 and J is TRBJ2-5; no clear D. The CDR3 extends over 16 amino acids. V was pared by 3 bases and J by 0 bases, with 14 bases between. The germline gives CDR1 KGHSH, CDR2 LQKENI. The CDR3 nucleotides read TGTGCCAGCTCACCCCGTCCGACCGTGTACCAAGAGACCCAGTACTTC. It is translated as CASSPRPTVYQETQYF.

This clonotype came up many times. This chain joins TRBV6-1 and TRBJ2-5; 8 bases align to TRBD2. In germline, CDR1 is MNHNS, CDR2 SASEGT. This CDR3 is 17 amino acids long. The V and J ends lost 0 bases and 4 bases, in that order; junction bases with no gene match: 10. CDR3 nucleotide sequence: TGTGCCAGCAGTGAAGCCCTTGGAGCGGGAGTTGGAGAGACCCAGTACTTC. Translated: CASSEALGAGVGETQYF.

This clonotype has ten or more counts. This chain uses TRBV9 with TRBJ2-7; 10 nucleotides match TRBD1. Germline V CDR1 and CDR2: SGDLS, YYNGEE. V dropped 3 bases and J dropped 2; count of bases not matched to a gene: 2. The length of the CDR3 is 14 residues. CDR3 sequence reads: CASSEGQGAYEQYF. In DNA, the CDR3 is TGTGCCAGCAGCGAAGGACAGGGGGCCTACGAGCAGTACTTC. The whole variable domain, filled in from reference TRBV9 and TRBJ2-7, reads DSGVTQTPKHLITATGQRVTLRCSPRSGDLSVYWYQQSLDQGLQFLIQYYNGEERAKGNILERFSAQQFPDLHSELNLSSLELGDSALYFCASSEGQGAYEQYFGPGTRLTVT.

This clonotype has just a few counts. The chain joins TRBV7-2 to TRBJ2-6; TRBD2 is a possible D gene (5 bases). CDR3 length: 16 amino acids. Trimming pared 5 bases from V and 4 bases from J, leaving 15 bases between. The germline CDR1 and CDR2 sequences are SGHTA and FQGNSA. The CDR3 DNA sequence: TGTGCCAGCAGCGTCTGGCCTGGGAGCGGGGCCAACGTCCTGACTTTC. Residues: CASSVWPGSGANVLTF.

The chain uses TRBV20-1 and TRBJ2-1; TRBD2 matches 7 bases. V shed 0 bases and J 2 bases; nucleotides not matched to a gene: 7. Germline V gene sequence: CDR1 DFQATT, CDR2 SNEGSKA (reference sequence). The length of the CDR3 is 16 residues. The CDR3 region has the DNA TGCAGTGCTAGAGACCTCAGTGGGGGGGCCTACAATGAGCAGTTCTTC. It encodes CSARDLSGGAYNEQFF.

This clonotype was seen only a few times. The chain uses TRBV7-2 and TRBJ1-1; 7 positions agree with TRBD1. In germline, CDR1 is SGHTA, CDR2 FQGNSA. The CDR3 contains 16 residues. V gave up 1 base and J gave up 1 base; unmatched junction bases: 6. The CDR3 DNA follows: TGTGCCAGCAGCTTAGATGGGAGGGGGCAGAACACTGAAGCTTTCTTT. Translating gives CASSLDGRGQNTEAFF.

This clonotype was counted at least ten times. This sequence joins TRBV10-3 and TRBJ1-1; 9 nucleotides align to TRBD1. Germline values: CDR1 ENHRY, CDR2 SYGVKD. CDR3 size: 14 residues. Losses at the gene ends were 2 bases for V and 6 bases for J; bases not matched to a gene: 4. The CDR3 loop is CAISEGQGTAEAFF. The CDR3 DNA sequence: TGTGCCATCAGTGAGGGACAGGGGACCGCTGAAGCTTTCTTT.

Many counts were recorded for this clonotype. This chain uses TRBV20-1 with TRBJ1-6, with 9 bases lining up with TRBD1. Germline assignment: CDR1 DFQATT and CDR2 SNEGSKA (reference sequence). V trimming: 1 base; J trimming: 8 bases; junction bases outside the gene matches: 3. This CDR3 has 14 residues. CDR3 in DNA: TGCAGTGCTAGAGTAGGACAGGGGTATTCACCCCTCCACTTT. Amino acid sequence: CSARVGQGYSPLHF.

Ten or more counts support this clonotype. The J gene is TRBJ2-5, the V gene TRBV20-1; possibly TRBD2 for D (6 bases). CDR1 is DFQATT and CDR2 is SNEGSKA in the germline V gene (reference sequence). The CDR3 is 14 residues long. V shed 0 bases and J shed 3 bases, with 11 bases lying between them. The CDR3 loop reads CSAREGSGKETQYF. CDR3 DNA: TGCAGTGCTAGAGAGGGTAGCGGTAAAGAGACCCAGTACTTC.

The CDR3 DNA follows: TGCGCCAGCAGCCTTTTAAGTGGACAGGGGAACACTGAAGCTTTCTTT. Its protein product is CASSLLSGQGNTEAFF. The chain recombines TRBV4-1 with TRBJ1-1; 8 bases line up with TRBD1. The V gene end was trimmed by 4 bases and the J gene end by 1 base; junction bases not matched to a gene: 8. This CDR3 is built from 16 residues. The V gene's germline CDR1 is MGHRA and CDR2 YSYEKL.

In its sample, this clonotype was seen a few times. CDR3 sequence: CSVGSKNQPQHF. The CDR3 DNA sequence: TGCAGCGTGGGGTCAAAAAATCAGCCCCAGCATTTT. V usage is TRBV29-1 and J usage is TRBJ1-5; D unclear. Germline loops: CDR1 SQVTM, CDR2 ANQGSEA. This CDR3 is 12 amino acids long. V lost 6 bases and J lost 4, with 10 bases in between.

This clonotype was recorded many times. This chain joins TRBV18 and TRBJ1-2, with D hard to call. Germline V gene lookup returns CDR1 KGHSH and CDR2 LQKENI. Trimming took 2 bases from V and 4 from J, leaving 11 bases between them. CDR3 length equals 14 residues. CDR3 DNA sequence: TGTGCCAGCTCACCAACGGGTCCAAGCTATGGCTACACCTTC. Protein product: CASSPTGPSYGYTF. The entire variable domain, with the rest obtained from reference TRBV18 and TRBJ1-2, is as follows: NAGVMQNPRHLVRRRGQEARLRCSPMKGHSHVYWYRQLPEEGLKFMVYLQKENIIDESGMPKERFSAEFPKEGPSILRIQQVVRGDSAAYFCASSPTGPSYGYTFGSGTRLTVV.

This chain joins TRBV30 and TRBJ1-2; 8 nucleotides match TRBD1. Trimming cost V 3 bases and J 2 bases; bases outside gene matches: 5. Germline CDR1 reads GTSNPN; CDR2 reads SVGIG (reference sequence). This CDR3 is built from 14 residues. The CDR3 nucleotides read TGTGCCTGGAGGTTGGGACAGGCGAACTATGGCTACACCTTC. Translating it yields CAWRLGQANYGYTF.

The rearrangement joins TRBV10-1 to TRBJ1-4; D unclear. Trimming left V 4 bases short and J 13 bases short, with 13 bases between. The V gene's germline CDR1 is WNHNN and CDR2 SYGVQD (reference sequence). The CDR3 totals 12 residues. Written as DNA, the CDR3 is TGCGCCAGCAGTGCGTCGGACGGACTACTGTTTTTT. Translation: CASSASDGLLFF.

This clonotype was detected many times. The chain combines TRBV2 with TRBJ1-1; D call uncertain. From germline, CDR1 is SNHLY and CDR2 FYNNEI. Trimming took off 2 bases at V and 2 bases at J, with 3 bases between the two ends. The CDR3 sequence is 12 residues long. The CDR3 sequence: CASSEYNTEAFF. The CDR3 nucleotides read TGTGCCAGCAGTGAATACAACACTGAAGCTTTCTTT. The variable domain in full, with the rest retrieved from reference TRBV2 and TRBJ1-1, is EPEVTQTPSHQVTQMGQEVILRCVPISNHLYFYWYRQILGQKVEFLVSFYNNEISEKSEIFDDQFSVERPDGSNFTLKIRSTKLEDSAMYFCASSEYNTEAFFGQGTRLTVV.

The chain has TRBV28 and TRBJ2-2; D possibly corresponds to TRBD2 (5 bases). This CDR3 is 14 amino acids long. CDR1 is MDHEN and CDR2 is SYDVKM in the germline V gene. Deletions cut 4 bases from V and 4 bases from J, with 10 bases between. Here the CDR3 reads CASSWHSGTGELFF. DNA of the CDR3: TGTGCCAGCAGTTGGCACAGCGGCACCGGGGAGCTGTTTTTT.

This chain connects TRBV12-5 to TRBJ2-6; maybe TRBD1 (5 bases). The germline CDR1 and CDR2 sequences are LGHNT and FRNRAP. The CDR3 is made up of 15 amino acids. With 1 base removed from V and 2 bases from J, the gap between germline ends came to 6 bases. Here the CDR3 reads CASGLATAGANVLTF. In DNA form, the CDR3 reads TGTGCTAGTGGTTTGGCGACAGCTGGGGCCAACGTCCTGACTTTC.

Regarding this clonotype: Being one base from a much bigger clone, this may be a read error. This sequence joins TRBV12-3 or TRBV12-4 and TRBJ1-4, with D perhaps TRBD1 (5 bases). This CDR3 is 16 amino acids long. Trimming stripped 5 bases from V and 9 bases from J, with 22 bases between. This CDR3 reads CASSPPFRGRGQKLFF. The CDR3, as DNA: TGTGCCAGCAGTCCGCCCTTCCGGGGACGGGGTCAAAAACTGTTTTTT.

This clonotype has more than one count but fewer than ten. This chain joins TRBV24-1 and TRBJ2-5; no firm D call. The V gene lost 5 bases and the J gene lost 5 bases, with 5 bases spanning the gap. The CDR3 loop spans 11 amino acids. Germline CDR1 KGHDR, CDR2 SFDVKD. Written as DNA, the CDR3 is TGTGCCACCAGTGCCGCGGAGACCCAGTACTTC. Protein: CATSAAETQYF.

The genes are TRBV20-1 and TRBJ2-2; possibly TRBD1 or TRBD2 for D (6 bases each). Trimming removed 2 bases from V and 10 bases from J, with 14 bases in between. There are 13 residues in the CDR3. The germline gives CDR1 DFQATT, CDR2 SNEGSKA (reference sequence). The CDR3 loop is CSARSGAHEELFF. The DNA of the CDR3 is TGCAGTGCTAGATCGGGGGCTCACGAGGAGCTGTTTTTT.

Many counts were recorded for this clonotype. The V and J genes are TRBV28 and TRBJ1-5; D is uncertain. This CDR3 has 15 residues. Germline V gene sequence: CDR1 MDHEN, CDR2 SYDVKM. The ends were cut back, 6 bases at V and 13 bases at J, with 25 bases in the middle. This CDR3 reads CASRSTRTLESGQHF. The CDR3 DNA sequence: TGTGCCAGCAGGAGTACAAGGACCTTGGAGTCGGGTCAGCATTTT.

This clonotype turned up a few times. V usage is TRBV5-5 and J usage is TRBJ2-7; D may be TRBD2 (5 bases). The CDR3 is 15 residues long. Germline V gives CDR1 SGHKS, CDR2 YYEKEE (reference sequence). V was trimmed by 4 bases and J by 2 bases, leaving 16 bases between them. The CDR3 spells CASSVAWAITYEQYF. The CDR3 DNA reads TGTGCCAGCAGCGTAGCGTGGGCCATTACCTACGAGCAGTACTTC.

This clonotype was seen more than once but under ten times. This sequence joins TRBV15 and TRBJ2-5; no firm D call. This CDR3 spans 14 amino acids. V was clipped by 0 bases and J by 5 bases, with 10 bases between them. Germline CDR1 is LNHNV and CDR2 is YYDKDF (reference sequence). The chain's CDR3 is CATSRDMGRETQYF. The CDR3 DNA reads TGTGCCACCAGCAGAGACATGGGTAGGGAGACCCAGTACTTC. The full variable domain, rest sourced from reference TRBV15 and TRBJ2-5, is DAMVIQNPRYQVTQFGKPVTLSCSQTLNHNVMYWYQQKSSQAPKLLFHYYDKDFNNEADTPDNFQSRRPNTSFCFLDIRSPGLGDTAMYLCATSRDMGRETQYFGPGTRLLVL.

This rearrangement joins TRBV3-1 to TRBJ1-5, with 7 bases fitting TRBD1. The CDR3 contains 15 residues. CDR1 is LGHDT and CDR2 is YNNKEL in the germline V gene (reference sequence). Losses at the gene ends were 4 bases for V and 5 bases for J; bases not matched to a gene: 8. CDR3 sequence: CASSLGTDLYQPQHF. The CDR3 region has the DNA TGTGCCAGCAGCCTCGGGACAGACCTTTATCAGCCCCAGCATTTT.

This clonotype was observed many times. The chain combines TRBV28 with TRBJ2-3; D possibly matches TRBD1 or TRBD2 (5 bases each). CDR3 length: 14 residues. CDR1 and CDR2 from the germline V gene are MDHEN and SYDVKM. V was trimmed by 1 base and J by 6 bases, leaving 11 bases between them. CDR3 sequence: CASSLLGTGDTQYF. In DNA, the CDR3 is TGTGCCAGCAGTTTATTAGGGACGGGGGATACGCAGTATTTT.